These 8 T cell receptor beta chains originate from one sample sequenced in a study of blood T cell repertoires in COVID-19. Profiled with immunoSEQ multiplex PCR; TCRdb holds only in-frame clones, not every one. The sample shows roughly 27,000 clones, roughly nine tenths of them seen only once. The specimen sequenced was peripheral blood. These TCRs come from a human donor in a cohort sampled during active COVID-19.

This clone was counted a single time. The rearrangement joins TRBV6-2 or TRBV6-3 to TRBJ1-5; D unclear. Trimming left V 3 bases short and J 11 bases short, with 11 bases between. The CDR3 runs 12 residues. CDR1 is MNHEY and CDR2 is SVGEGT in the germline V gene. The CDR3 sequence is CASSYPQISQHF. Here the CDR3 DNA reads TGTGCCAGCAGTTATCCCCAGATCTCCCAGCATTTT.

This clone was detected only a few times. This chain connects TRBV4-1 to TRBJ2-7, with D possibly being TRBD2 (5 bases). Trimming left V 4 bases short and J 7 bases short, with 8 bases between. Germline CDR1 MGHRA, CDR2 YSYEKL. The CDR3 consists of 11 residues. The CDR3 protein is CASSRPGEQYF. CDR3 DNA: TGCGCCAGCAGCCGTCCGGGGGAGCAGTACTTC.

The rearrangement links TRBV7-9 to TRBJ2-5; TRBD1 aligns across 9 bases. The germline V gene has CDR1 SEHNR and CDR2 FQNEAQ (reference sequence). The CDR3 is 15 amino acids. V was pared by 5 bases and J by 3 bases, with 7 bases of the junction left unmatched. The CDR3 DNA sequence: TGTGCCAGCAGCCCAATGGGACAGGGAAAAGAGACCCAGTACTTC. Amino acids: CASSPMGQGKETQYF.

This clone was picked up one time. The rearrangement joins TRBV21-1 to TRBJ2-5; no DNA check was done on the table's D call, TRBD1. The DNA end is a closer match to TRBJ2-7, so the J assignment may be wrong. TRBV21-1 corresponds to a pseudogene. The CDR3 loop spans 17 amino acids. CDR3 nucleotides: TGTGCCAGCAGCAAAGGCCCGGGGACAGCGAACCCCTACGAGCAGTACTTC. It encodes CASSKGPGTANPYEQYF.

The chain recombines TRBV3-1 (or the pseudogene TRBV3-2) with TRBJ2-7, with a possible D match to TRBD2 (5 bases). This CDR3 spans 13 amino acids. V lost 1 base to trimming and J lost 7 bases, with 11 bases between them. Germline V gives CDR1 LGHDT, CDR2 YNNKEL (reference sequence). The CDR3 here is CASSQVRGGEQYF. The CDR3 DNA is TGTGCCAGCAGCCAAGTGAGAGGAGGAGAGCAGTACTTC.

The chain uses TRBV7-6 and TRBJ2-7; the match to TRBD2 covers 7 bases. Germline V gene data show CDR1 as SGHVS and CDR2 as FNYEAQ. The junction had 8 bases not matched to a gene; V was cut back by 5 bases and J by 7 bases. The CDR3 contains 13 residues. CDR3 in DNA: TGTGCCAGCAGCACGTCTCAGGGAGGGGAGCAGTACTTC. As protein: CASSTSQGGEQYF.

The chain's CDR3 is CASSRRTSGGAMDNEQFF. Written as DNA, the CDR3 is TGTGCCAGCAGTCGGAGGACTAGCGGGGGGGCCATGGACAATGAGCAGTTCTTC. The J gene is TRBJ2-1, the V gene TRBV3-1 (or the pseudogene TRBV3-2); 15 nucleotides align to TRBD2. Trimming at V came to 6 bases and at J to 5 bases, leaving 11 bases not matched to a gene. CDR1 LGHDT and CDR2 YNNKEL come from the germline V gene (reference sequence). This CDR3 comprises 18 residues.

The chain is built from TRBV5-8 and TRBJ1-1; 7 bases are a match to TRBD1. V shed 7 bases and J 1 base; nucleotides not matched to a gene: 4. Germline V gene data show CDR1 as SGHTS and CDR2 as YDEGEE. This CDR3 comprises 13 residues. CDR3 sequence reads: CASGNRGNTEAFF. The CDR3 DNA follows: TGTGCCAGCGGAAACAGGGGGAACACTGAAGCTTTCTTT. Full variable domain (rest looked up from reference TRBV5-8 and TRBJ1-1): EAGVTQSPTHLIKTRGQQATLRCSPISGHTSVYWYQQALGLGLQFLLWYDEGEERNRGNFPPRFSGRQFPNYSSELNVNALELEDSALYLCASGNRGNTEAFFGQGTRLTVV.